Each of the 21 T cell receptor beta chains below was sequenced from the same sample in a study of blood T cell repertoires in COVID-19. Profiled with immunoSEQ multiplex PCR; TCRdb holds only in-frame clones, not every one. This sample has some 150,000 clones; roughly 77% occur once, and the top ten carry just under 5%. Material: peripheral blood. These receptors were collected from a woman aged 70-85 years with COVID-19, enrolled during active disease.

The gene calls are TRBV11-2 and TRBJ2-3; D unclear. The V end was cut by 4 bases, the J end by 0 bases, with 11 bases between. Germline loops: CDR1 SGHAT, CDR2 FQNNGV. The CDR3 is made up of 15 amino acids. The chain's CDR3 is CASSSLVTSTDTQYF. The DNA of the CDR3 is TGTGCCAGCAGCTCGTTAGTTACTAGCACAGATACGCAGTATTTT. Combining the CDR3 with reference TRBV11-2 and TRBJ2-3 gives the whole variable domain EAGVAQSPRYKIIEKRQSVAFWCNPISGHATLYWYQQILGQGPKLLIQFQNNGVVDDSQLPKDRFSAERLKGVDSTLKIQPAKLEDSAVYLCASSSLVTSTDTQYFGPGTRLTVL.

A few counts support this clone. The chain links TRBV18 to TRBJ1-2; the match to TRBD1 covers 8 bases. J was trimmed by 5 bases and V by 3 bases; bases with no gene match: 5. Germline values: CDR1 KGHSH, CDR2 LQKENI. The CDR3 length is 14 residues. The CDR3 reads CASSPNRGLYGYTF. Here the CDR3 DNA reads TGTGCCAGCTCACCGAACAGGGGGTTGTATGGCTACACCTTC.

The chain employs TRBV27 and TRBJ2-3, with 8 nucleotides matching TRBD2. Germline CDR1 and CDR2: MNHEY and SMNVEV (reference sequence). Trimming cost V 3 bases and J 0 bases; bases outside gene matches: 2. The CDR3 contains 15 residues. CDR3 nucleotide sequence: TGTGCCAGCAGTTTGGCGGGGGGCAGCACAGATACGCAGTATTTT. Its translation: CASSLAGGSTDTQYF.

The V gene is TRBV11-2, the J gene TRBJ2-3, with D uncertain. The CDR3 sequence is 12 residues long. Germline CDR1 is SGHAT and CDR2 is FQNNGV. V lost 6 bases and J lost 6, with 10 bases in between. The CDR3 nucleotides are TGTGCCAGCAGGAAAGACGGGGATACGCAGTATTTT. It translates to CASRKDGDTQYF.

This clone occurred a few times. The gene calls are TRBV5-1 and TRBJ1-6; 11 nucleotides agree with TRBD1. Germline CDR1 reads SGHRS; CDR2 reads YFSETQ. The CDR3 covers 16 residues. With 3 bases clipped from V and 7 bases from J, the junction kept 6 bases outside the gene matches. The CDR3 DNA reads TGCGCCAGCAGCTCTAGGGACAGGGGGAACAATTCACCCCTCCACTTT. Its translation is CASSSRDRGNNSPLHF.

J is TRBJ1-1 and V is TRBV6-4; 10 nucleotides line up with TRBD1. The CDR3 totals 15 residues. The germline CDR1 and CDR2 sequences are MRHNA and SNTAGT. V was pared by 6 bases and J by 6 bases, with 10 bases of the junction left unmatched. This CDR3 is CASSPGQGHHAEAFF. The DNA for the CDR3 is TGTGCCAGCAGCCCGGGACAGGGGCATCACGCTGAAGCTTTCTTT.

Only a few counts were recorded for this clone. The chain couples TRBV18 to TRBJ1-2, with 8 bases aligning to TRBD1. Germline V gene sequence: CDR1 KGHSH, CDR2 LQKENI. This CDR3 has 16 amino acids. J gave up 4 bases and V 1 base, and 8 bases lay outside the gene matches. CDR3 sequence (DNA): TGTGCCAGCTCACCACTAAATGGACAGGGCGGCTATGGCTACACCTTC. Translation gives CASSPLNGQGGYGYTF.

The chain employs TRBV19 and TRBJ1-1, with D unresolved. This CDR3 region has 13 residues. CDR1 is LNHDA, CDR2 SQIVND, per germline (reference sequence). Trimming removed 7 bases from V and 1 base from J, with 10 bases in between. The CDR3 region has the DNA TGTGCCAGTATGGGCAGGCGGAACACTGAAGCTTTCTTT. This encodes CASMGRRNTEAFF.

V and J are TRBV7-8 and TRBJ2-5; tentatively, D is TRBD2 (5 bases). The CDR3 sequence is 16 residues long. V lost 1 base to trimming and J lost 3 bases, with 15 bases between them. Germline values: CDR1 SGHVS, CDR2 FQNEAQ. CDR3 nucleotide sequence: TGTGCCAGCAGCTTAGAGGAGGCTGTCTCTAAAGAGACCCAGTACTTC. Its translation is CASSLEEAVSKETQYF. Drawing the rest from reference TRBV7-8 and TRBJ2-5, the complete variable domain is GAGVSQSPRYKVAKRGQDVALRCDPISGHVSLFWYQQALGQGPEFLTYFQNEAQLDKSGLPSDRFFAERPEGSVSTLKIQRTQQEDSAVYLCASSLEEAVSKETQYFGPGTRLLVL.

V gene TRBV6-5 combines with J gene TRBJ1-1; D is unresolved. The CDR3 is 14 residues long. The V end was cut by 2 bases, the J end by 0 bases, with 7 bases between. Looked up from germline, CDR1 is MNHEY and CDR2 is SVGAGI. The CDR3 DNA follows: TGTGCCAGCAGTTACAGCCGCATGAACACTGAAGCTTTCTTT. Translation gives CASSYSRMNTEAFF.

This chain joins TRBV2 and TRBJ1-5, with 8 bases identical to TRBD1. J lost 3 bases, V lost 6 bases, and 7 bases had no gene match. The CDR3 is 15 amino acids. Germline V gives CDR1 SNHLY, CDR2 FYNNEI. The CDR3, as DNA: TGTGCCAGCAGCTTGTCAGGGGGCGTCAATCAGCCCCAGCATTTT. Translated: CASSLSGGVNQPQHF.

The rearrangement joins TRBV5-4 to TRBJ1-4; the match to TRBD1 covers 7 bases. This CDR3 contains 14 residues. Trimming at V came to 3 bases and at J to 5 bases, leaving 4 bases not matched to a gene. Germline V gene data show CDR1 as SGHNT and CDR2 as YYREEE (reference sequence). CDR3 sequence: CASSSGQMNEKLFF. CDR3 in DNA: TGTGCCAGCAGCTCGGGACAGATGAATGAAAAACTGTTTTTT.

CDR3 coding DNA: TGTGCCAGCAGCGAAGGACAGGGGACCTACAATGAGCAGTTCTTC. Encoded protein: CASSEGQGTYNEQFF. V gene TRBV9 combines with J gene TRBJ2-1, with 9 bases identical to TRBD1. The CDR3 sequence is 15 residues long. V lost 3 bases and J lost 2; bases outside the gene matches: 3. CDR1 and CDR2 from the germline V gene are SGDLS and YYNGEE.

This chain connects TRBV3-1 (or the pseudogene TRBV3-2) to TRBJ2-1; 12 bases line up with TRBD2. CDR3 size: 15 residues. Trimming took 2 bases from V and 8 from J; bases not matched to a gene: 4. Per germline, CDR1 LGHDT and CDR2 YNNKEL (reference sequence). The CDR3 reads CASSQLAGGPDEQFF. CDR3 sequence (DNA): TGTGCCAGCAGCCAACTAGCGGGGGGGCCGGATGAGCAGTTCTTC.

The CDR3 sequence is CASSLTGTGADTQYF. CDR3 DNA: TGCGCCAGCAGCTTAACCGGGACAGGGGCAGATACGCAGTATTTT. The chain has TRBV5-1 and TRBJ2-3; 10 bases map to TRBD1. This CDR3 contains 15 residues. Germline V gene sequence: CDR1 SGHRS, CDR2 YFSETQ. The ends lost 2 bases at V and 4 bases at J; junction bases unmatched: 4.

J is TRBJ1-1 and V is TRBV6-6; D unresolved. Trimming cost V 4 bases and J 2 bases, with 8 bases left between them. Germline V gene data show CDR1 as MNHNY and CDR2 as SVGAGI (reference sequence). CDR3 size: 13 residues. The CDR3 sequence is CASSFPKNTEAFF. The CDR3 region has the DNA TGTGCCAGCAGTTTCCCCAAAAACACTGAAGCTTTCTTT.

The J gene is TRBJ1-1, the V gene TRBV6-5; D may be TRBD1 (6 bases). The germline V and J ends were trimmed by 8 bases and 6 bases, with 19 bases remaining between them. Germline lookup yields CDR1 MNHEY and CDR2 SVGAGI. The CDR3 contains 14 residues. The CDR3 spells CASGQPGQDSEAFF. For the CDR3, the DNA is TGTGCCAGCGGCCAGCCGGGACAAGACTCTGAAGCTTTCTTT.

The genes are TRBV4-1 and TRBJ1-5; D may be TRBD1 (6 bases). Germline lookup yields CDR1 MGHRA and CDR2 YSYEKL. The CDR3 extends over 14 amino acids. V dropped 2 bases and J dropped 5 bases, with 10 bases sitting between them. The DNA of the CDR3 is TGCGCCAGCAGCCAACTGACAGGAGATCAGCCCCAGCATTTT. Residues: CASSQLTGDQPQHF.

The gene calls are TRBV6-2 or TRBV6-3 and TRBJ2-2; D is perhaps TRBD2 (5 bases). This CDR3 comprises 13 residues. Germline values: CDR1 MNHEY, CDR2 SVGEGT. Trimming stripped 6 bases from V and 4 bases from J, with 9 bases between. The CDR3 DNA sequence: TGTGCCAGCAGCTATGCGGGCACCGGGGAGCTGTTTTTT. This encodes CASSYAGTGELFF.

J is TRBJ1-4 and V is TRBV30; D remains unclear. V lost 6 bases to trimming and J lost 0 bases, with 5 bases between them. Germline loops: CDR1 GTSNPN, CDR2 SVGIG (reference sequence). This CDR3 comprises 12 residues. The CDR3 sequence is CACSATNEKLFF. The CDR3 coding sequence is TGTGCCTGCTCAGCAACTAATGAAAAACTGTTTTTT.

The chain is built from TRBV7-2 and TRBJ1-2; D unclear. V was pared by 2 bases and J by 2 bases, with 12 bases between. This CDR3 contains 15 residues. Germline V gene lookup returns CDR1 SGHTA and CDR2 FQGNSA. CDR3 nucleotide sequence: TGTGCCAGCAGCTTATTACGGGGAGGGAACTATGGCTACACCTTC. This codes for CASSLLRGGNYGYTF.